Listed below are T cell receptor beta chains from one sample, sequenced in a study of T cells in localized non-small cell lung cancer. The assay was immunoSEQ multiplex PCR, and TCRdb's table has in-frame clones only and misses some. The sample has tens of thousands of clones; approximately 86% are singletons. The sample was peripheral blood, taken before any cancer treatment. Receptors originate from a man aged 35-69 years with stage I lung adenocarcinoma. Each CDR3 is given with its conserved first and last residue. A D gene is named only where the DNA matches it firmly. Size tells how often a clone was seen (once, few, many) or the class of an expanded clone, and some rows leave it out.

.,TRBJ1-5,TRBV15,.,TGTGCCACCAGCAGAGTCGGCCAGCCCCAGCATTTT,CATSRVGQPQHF
TRBD1,TRBJ2-5,TRBV29-1,.,TGCAGCGGACAGGGGGCCCAAGAGACCCAGTACTTC,CSGQGAQETQYF
.,TRBJ2-7,TRBV28,.,TGTGCCAGCAGTTTATATCCCGACTACGAGCAGTACTTC,CASSLYPDYEQYF
TRBD2,TRBJ2-3,TRBV7-6,.,TGTGCCAGCAGCTCCGGGGACTATATACAGTATTTT,CASSSGDYIQYF
.,TRBJ2-1,TRBV30,.,TGTGCCTGGGGCGCGACAAGGAATGAGCAGTTCTTC,CAWGATRNEQFF
.,TRBJ2-5,TRBV7-2,.,TGTGCCAGCAGCTTATTGTCGGCGTTGGAGACCCAGTACTTC,CASSLLSALETQYF
TRBD2,TRBJ2-1,TRBV11-2,.,TGTGCCAGCAGCTCTTATTACAGTGGTAGCGGGAGGGTAGAGCAGTTCTTC,CASSSYYSGSGRVEQFF
.,TRBJ2-1,TRBV5-6,.,TGTGCCAGCAGCTTGGACTCCCACCCCTACAATGAGCAGTTCTTC,CASSLDSHPYNEQFF
TRBD1,TRBJ2-7,TRBV10-3,.,TGTGCCATCAGTGAGTCGACAGGGGGCTCTTCCTGGGAGCAGTACTTC,CAISESTGGSSWEQYF
TRBD1,TRBJ1-1,TRBV4-1,.,TGCGCCAGCAGGGGGAACAGGGGGAACACTGAAGCTTTCTTT,CASRGNRGNTEAFF
.,TRBJ1-5,TRBV27,.,TGTGCCAGCAGTCTGGGGGTCCGTCAGCCCCAGCATTTT,CASSLGVRQPQHF
TRBD2,TRBJ2-2,TRBV2,.,TGTGCCAGCAGTCCCGGACTAGCGGCCGGGGAGCTGTTTTTT,CASSPGLAAGELFF
.,TRBJ2-7,TRBV9,.,TGTGCCAGCAGCGAAGGGCTACGCTACGAGCAGTACTTC,CASSEGLRYEQYF
.,TRBJ1-4,TRBV10-3,once,TGTGCCATCAGTGAAGGCAGCCCTAATGAAAAACTGTTTTTT,CAISEGSPNEKLFF
TRBD1,TRBJ2-7,TRBV18,.,TGTGCCAGCTCACGACAGACAGGGGTTTTACACGAGCAGTACTTC,CASSRQTGVLHEQYF
.,TRBJ2-1,TRBV9,.,TGTGCCAGCAGCGTAGGCGTTGGGGGGTCCTACAATGAGCAGTTCTTC,CASSVGVGGSYNEQFF
.,TRBJ2-2,TRBV27,.,TGTGCCAGCAGTTTACGACGGCAGGGGCAGACCGGGGAGCTGTTTTTT,CASSLRRQGQTGELFF
TRBD2,TRBJ2-1,TRBV7-3,.,TGTGCCAGCAGCCCAAGACTAGCGGGAGCCCAGGGGAATGAGCAGTTCTTC,CASSPRLAGAQGNEQFF
.,TRBJ2-1,TRBV10-3,once,TGTGCCATCAGTGGTGACAGAAATGAGCAGTTCTTC,CAISGDRNEQFF
.,TRBJ2-1,TRBV10-3,few,TGTGCCATCAGTGAGTCGGTCCTTCTAGAGGCCGATGAGCAGTTCTTC,CAISESVLLEADEQFF
.,TRBJ1-3,TRBV14,.,TGTGCCAGCAGCCCCCAACCCCCCATTACCATATATTTT,CASSPQPPITIYF
.,TRBJ2-2,TRBV2,.,TGTGCCAGCAGTGTTCGGGAGTTCACCGGGGAGCTGTTTTTT,CASSVREFTGELFF
TRBD2,TRBJ2-7,TRBV13,.,TGTGCCAGCAGCTTGCCTCCCCACTGGGACTACTACGAGCAGTACTTC,CASSLPPHWDYYEQYF
TRBD2,TRBJ2-2,TRBV30,.,TGTGCCTGGTCTAGCGGGAGAAGTACCGGGGAGCTGTTTTTT,CAWSSGRSTGELFF
TRBD1,TRBJ2-1,TRBV19,once,TGTGCCAGTAGTATAGTTGGGACAGCCCGAAGGAATGAGCAGTTCTTC,CASSIVGTARRNEQFF
TRBD1,TRBJ2-5,TRBV5-1,.,TGCGCCAGCAGGCTTCGGACAGGGCAAGAGACCCAGTACTTC,CASRLRTGQETQYF
.,TRBJ2-5,TRBV4-1,.,TGCGCCAGCAGGGGCCTAGGGGAGAGCGAGATCCAGTACTTC,CASRGLGESEIQYF
TRBD2,TRBJ2-1,TRBV5-1,.,TGCGCCAGCAGTTACGGACTAGCGGCTGCCAACTACAATGAGCAGTTCTTC,CASSYGLAAANYNEQFF
.,TRBJ2-7,TRBV5-1,.,TGCGCCAGCAGCTTTCCCGACAGCTACGAGCAGTACTTC,CASSFPDSYEQYF
.,TRBJ1-1,TRBV6-5,.,TGTGCCAGCAGTTTCTACGAGATGGACACTGAAGCTTTCTTT,CASSFYEMDTEAFF
TRBD1,TRBJ1-4,TRBV4-2,.,TGTGCCAGCAGCCAAGCGACAGGGGGGAATGAAAAACTGTTTTTT,CASSQATGGNEKLFF
.,TRBJ2-7,TRBV5-6,.,TGTGCCAGCAGCTTGGGTGTCAGAAGGCAGTACTTC,CASSLGVRRQYF
.,TRBJ1-5,TRBV7-6,once,TGTGCCAGCAGCTTAGGCGGGGGAAGCAATCAGCCCCAGCATTTT,CASSLGGGSNQPQHF
.,TRBJ1-5,TRBV28,.,TGTGCCAGCAGTTTATCGAGGAACAATCAGCCCCAGCATTTT,CASSLSRNNQPQHF
.,TRBJ2-3,TRBV29-1,few,TGCAGCGTTGAAAGTGGGCAGGCGAGCACAGATACGCAGTATTTT,CSVESGQASTDTQYF
.,TRBJ2-3,TRBV10-3,.,TGTGCCGCCTCCCTCACACAGGGAGATAGCACAGATACGCAGTATTTT,CAASLTQGDSTDTQYF
.,TRBJ2-7,TRBV10-2,once,TGCGCCAGCAGTGGAGGGGGACTGCAATACGAGCAGTACTTC,CASSGGGLQYEQYF
TRBD2,TRBJ2-5,TRBV18,.,TGTGCCAGCTCACCACCAGGCCTAGCGGAAGAGACCCAGTACTTC,CASSPPGLAEETQYF
.,TRBJ2-7,TRBV5-1,few,TGCGCCAGCAGCTTGGGGTACGAGCAGTACTTC,CASSLGYEQYF
.,TRBJ2-5,TRBV7-3,.,TGTGCCAGCAGTCGGGACTCTGGGGGGACCCAGTACTTC,CASSRDSGGTQYF
.,TRBJ2-1,TRBV18,once,TGTGCCAGCTCACCACTAGAGTTCGGGGGTAATGAGCAGTTCTTC,CASSPLEFGGNEQFF
.,TRBJ1-1,TRBV30,.,TGTGCCTGGAAGCGGGGGGTAACCACTGAAGCTTTCTTT,CAWKRGVTTEAFF